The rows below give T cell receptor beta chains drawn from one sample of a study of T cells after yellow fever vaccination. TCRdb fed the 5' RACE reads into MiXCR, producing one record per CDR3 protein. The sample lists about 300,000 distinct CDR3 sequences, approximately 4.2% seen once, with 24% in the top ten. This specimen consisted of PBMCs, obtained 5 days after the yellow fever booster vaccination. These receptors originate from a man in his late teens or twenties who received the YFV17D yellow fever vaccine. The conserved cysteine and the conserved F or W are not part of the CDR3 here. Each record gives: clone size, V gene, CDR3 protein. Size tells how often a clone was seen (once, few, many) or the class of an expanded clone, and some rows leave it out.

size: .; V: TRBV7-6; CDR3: ASSLRGHPRETQY
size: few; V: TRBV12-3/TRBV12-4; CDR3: ASSFTGTNSPLH
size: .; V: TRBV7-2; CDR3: ASSTGLSQETQY
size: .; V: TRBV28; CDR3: ASRIPGFVDYGYT
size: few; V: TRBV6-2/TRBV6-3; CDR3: ASSPPAVLKETQY
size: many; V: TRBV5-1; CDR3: ASSLFSVGLMTEAF
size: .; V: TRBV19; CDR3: ASSIGGLAGISGANVLT
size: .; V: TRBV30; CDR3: AWSVGVLNTEAF
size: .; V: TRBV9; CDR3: ASSVGQPDTQY
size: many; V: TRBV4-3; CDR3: ASSQGLLEGAGEQF
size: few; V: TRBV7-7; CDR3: ASAPGLSGDTQY
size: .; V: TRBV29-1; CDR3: SVPWWTGELF
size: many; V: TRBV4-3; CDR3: ASSLGDDTGELF
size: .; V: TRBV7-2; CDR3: ASSLQRVEAF
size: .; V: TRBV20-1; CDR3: SAPKERGFPTGELF
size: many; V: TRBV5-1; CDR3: ASSLGVLGQETQY
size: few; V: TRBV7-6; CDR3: ASSPWTGDNEQF
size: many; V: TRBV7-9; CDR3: ASSSGGGGTEAF
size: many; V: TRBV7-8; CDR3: ASSLGLGHRGYT
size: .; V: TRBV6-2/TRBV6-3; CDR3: ASSYGGASYNEQF
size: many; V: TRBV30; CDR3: AWKRDRPGGYT
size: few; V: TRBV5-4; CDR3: ASSYDRNEQF
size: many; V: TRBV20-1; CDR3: SARDIRGGNEQF
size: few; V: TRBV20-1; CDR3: SAKGMNTEAF
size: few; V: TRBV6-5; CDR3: ASSYSSGSGNTIY
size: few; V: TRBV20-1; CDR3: SASRTGGTGELF
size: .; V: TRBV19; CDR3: ASSNRAGYGYT
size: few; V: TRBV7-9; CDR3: ASSLDVRGHGYT
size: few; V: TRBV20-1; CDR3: SASLGGNTEAF
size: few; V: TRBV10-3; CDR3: AISEPERGGYNEQF
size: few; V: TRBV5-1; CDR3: ASSPRPQQTYEQY
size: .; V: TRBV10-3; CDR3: AISGLGATNEQF
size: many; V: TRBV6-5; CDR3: ASSYGQGLGAF
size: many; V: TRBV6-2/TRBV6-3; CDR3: ASSRRQGGETQY
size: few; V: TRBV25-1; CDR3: ASSDRWTGGSDEQF
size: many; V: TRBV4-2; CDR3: ASSHPGRHTGELF
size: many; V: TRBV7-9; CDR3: ASSLESHHGYT
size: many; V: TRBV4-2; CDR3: ASSQDTLYEQY
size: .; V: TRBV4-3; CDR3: ASSQGLAGASNTGELF
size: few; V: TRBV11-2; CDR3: ASRSLTGTPSGANVLT
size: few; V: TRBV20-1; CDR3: SARETGTQKETQY
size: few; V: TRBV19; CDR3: ASTVGSGGVKTDTQY
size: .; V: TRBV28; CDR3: ASTEGGYSTDTQY
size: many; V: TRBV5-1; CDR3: ASRTGTQGSVREETQY
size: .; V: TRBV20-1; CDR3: SARWGSGELF
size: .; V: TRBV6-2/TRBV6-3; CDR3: ASSLPAGREETQY
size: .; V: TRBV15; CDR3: ATSRDGGRDQETQY
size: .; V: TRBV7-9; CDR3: ASSLTRTGVMYTEAF
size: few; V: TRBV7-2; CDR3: ASSHGVTYEQY
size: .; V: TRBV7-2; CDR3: ASSFLGTGNTIY
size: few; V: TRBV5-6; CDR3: ASSLGAGIRPDTQY
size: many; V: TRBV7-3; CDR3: ASSRVSGGSTDTQY
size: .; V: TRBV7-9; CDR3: ASSTFTGTGGTEAF